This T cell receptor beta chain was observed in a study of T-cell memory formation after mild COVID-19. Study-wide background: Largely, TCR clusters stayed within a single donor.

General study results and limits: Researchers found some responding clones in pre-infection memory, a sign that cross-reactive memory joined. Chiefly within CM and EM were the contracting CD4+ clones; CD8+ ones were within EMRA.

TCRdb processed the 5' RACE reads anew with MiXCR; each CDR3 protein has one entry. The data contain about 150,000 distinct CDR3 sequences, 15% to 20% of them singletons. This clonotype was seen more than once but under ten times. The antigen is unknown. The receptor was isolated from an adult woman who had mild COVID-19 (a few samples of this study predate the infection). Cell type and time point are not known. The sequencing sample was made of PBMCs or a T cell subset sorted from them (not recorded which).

DNA of the CDR3: TGCAGTGCTAGCAGTCCAGGCTCGGACGGCTACACCTTC. This gives the protein CSASSPGSDGYTF. The V call is TRBV20-1, the J call TRBJ1-2; D unclear. There are 13 residues in the CDR3. Trimming pared 3 bases from V and 8 bases from J, leaving 16 bases between. The germline gives CDR1 DFQATT, CDR2 SNEGSKA (reference sequence).